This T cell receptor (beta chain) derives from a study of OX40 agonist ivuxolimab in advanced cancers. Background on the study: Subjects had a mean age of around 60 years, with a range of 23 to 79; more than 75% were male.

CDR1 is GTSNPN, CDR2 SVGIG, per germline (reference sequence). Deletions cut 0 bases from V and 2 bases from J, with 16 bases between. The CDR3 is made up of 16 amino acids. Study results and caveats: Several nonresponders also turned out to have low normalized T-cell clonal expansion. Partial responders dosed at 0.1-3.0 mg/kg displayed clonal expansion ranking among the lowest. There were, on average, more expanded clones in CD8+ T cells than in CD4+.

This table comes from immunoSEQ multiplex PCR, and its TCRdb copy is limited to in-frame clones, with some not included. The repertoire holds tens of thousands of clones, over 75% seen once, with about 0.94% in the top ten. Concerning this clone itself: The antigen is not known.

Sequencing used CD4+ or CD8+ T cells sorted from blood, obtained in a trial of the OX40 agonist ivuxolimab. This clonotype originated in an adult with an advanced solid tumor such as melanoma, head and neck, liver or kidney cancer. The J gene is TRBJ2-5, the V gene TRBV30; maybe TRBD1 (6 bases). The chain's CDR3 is CAWSVGSTGGQETQYF. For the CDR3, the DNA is TGTGCCTGGAGTGTGGGTTCGACAGGCGGACAAGAGACCCAGTACTTC.